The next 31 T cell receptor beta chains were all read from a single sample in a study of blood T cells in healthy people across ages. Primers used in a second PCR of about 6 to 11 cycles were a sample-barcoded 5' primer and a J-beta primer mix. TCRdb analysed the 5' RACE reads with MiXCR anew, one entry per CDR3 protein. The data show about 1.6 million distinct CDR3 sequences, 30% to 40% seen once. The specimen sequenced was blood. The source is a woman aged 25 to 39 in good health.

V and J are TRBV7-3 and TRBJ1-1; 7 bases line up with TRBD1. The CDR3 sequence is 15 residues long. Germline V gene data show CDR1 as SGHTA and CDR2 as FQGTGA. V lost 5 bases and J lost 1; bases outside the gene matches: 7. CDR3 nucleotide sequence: TGTGCCAGCAGCCCTACAGGGGAGAAGAACACTGAAGCTTTCTTT. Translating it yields CASSPTGEKNTEAFF.

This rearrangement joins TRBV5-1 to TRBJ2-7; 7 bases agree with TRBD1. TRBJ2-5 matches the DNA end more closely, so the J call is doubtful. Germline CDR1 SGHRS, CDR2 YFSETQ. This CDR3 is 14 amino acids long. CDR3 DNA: TGCGCCAGCAGCTGGACGGGACAGCAAGAGACCCAGTACTTC. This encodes CASSWTGQQETQYF.

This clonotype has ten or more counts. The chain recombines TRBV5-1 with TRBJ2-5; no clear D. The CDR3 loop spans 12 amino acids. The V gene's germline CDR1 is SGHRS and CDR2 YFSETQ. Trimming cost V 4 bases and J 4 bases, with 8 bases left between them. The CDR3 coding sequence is TGCGCCAGCAGCCGAAATGGAGAGACCCAGTACTTC. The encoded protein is CASSRNGETQYF.

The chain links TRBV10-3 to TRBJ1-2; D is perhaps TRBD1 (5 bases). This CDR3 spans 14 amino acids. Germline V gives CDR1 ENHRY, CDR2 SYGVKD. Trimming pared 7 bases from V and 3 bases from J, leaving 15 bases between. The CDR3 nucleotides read TGTGCCATCATGGGACCCGGGACGGACTATGGCTACACCTTC. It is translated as CAIMGPGTDYGYTF.

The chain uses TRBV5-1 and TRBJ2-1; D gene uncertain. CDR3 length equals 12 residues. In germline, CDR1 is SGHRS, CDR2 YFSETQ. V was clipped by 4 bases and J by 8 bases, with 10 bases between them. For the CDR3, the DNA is TGCGCCAGCAGCCCATCTATTGATGAGCAGTTCTTC. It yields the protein CASSPSIDEQFF.

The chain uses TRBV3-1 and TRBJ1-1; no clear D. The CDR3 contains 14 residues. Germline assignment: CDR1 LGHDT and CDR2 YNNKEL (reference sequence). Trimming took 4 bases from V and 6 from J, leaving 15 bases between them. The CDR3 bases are TGTGCCAGCAGCCCCTGGTTGGGAGACGCTGAAGCTTTCTTT. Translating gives CASSPWLGDAEAFF.

The CDR3: CAWRLVREGSYNEQFF. In nucleotides, the CDR3 is TGTGCCTGGAGGTTGGTCAGGGAAGGTTCCTACAATGAGCAGTTCTTC. This chain joins TRBV30 and TRBJ2-1; weak D call: TRBD1 (5 bases). Germline V gene sequence: CDR1 GTSNPN, CDR2 SVGIG (reference sequence). Trimming took 3 bases from V and 1 from J, leaving 16 bases between them. The CDR3 runs 16 residues.

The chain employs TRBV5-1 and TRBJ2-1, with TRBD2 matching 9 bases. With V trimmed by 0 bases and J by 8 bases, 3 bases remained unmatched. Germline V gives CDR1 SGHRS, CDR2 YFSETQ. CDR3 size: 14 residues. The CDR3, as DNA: TGCGCCAGCAGCTTGGTGACTAGCGGAGATGAGCAGTTCTTC. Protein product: CASSLVTSGDEQFF.

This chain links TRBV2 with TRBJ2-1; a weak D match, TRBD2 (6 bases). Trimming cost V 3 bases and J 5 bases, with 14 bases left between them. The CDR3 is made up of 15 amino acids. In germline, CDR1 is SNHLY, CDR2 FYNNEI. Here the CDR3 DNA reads TGTGCCAGCAGTGATTCTGGGGGGTTCCACAATGAGCAGTTCTTC. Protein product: CASSDSGGFHNEQFF.

The CDR3 nucleotides are TGTGCCAGCAGCCCGTACTGGGGGGAGAGCTACACCTTC. Protein: CASSPYWGESYTF. The V call is TRBV3-1, the J call TRBJ1-2, with TRBD1 as a possible D gene (5 bases). CDR1 LGHDT and CDR2 YNNKEL come from the germline V gene (reference sequence). This CDR3 comprises 13 residues. The ends were cut back, 4 bases at V and 9 bases at J, with 15 bases in the middle.

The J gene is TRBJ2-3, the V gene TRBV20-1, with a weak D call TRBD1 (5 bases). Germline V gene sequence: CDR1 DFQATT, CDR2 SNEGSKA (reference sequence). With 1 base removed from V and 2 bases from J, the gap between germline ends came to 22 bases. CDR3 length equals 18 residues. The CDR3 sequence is CSARGWGMNRANTDTQYF. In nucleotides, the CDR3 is TGCAGTGCTAGAGGGTGGGGCATGAATCGGGCCAACACAGATACGCAGTATTTT.

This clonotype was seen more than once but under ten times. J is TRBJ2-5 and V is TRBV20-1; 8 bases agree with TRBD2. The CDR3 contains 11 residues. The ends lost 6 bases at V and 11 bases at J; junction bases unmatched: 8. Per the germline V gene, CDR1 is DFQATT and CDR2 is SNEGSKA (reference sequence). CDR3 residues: CSARHGREQYF. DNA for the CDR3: TGCAGTGCCCGTCACGGGAGGGAGCAGTACTTC.

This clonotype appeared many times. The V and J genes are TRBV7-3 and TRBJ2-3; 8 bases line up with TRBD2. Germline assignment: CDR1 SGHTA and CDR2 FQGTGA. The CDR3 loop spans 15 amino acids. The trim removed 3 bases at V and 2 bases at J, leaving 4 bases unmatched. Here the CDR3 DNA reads TGTGCCAGCAGCTTCGCGGGGGGAATCACAGATACGCAGTATTTT. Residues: CASSFAGGITDTQYF. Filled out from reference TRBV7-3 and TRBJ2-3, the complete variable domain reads GAGVSQTPSNKVTEKGKYVELRCDPISGHTALYWYRQSLGQGPEFLIYFQGTGAADDSGLPNDRFFAVRPEGSVSTLKIQRTERGDSAVYLCASSFAGGITDTQYFGPGTRLTVL.

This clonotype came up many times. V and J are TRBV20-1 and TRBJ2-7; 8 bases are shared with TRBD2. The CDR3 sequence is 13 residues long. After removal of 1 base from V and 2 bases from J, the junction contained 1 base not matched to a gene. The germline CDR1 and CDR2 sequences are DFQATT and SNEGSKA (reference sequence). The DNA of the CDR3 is TGCAGTGCTAGAGCGGGGGGGCCCTACGAGCAGTACTTC. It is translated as CSARAGGPYEQYF.

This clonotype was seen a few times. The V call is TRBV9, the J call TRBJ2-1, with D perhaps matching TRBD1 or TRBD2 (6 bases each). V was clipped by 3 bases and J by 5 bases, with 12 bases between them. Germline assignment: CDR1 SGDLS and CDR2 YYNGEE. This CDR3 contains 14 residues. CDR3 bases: TGTGCCAGCAGCGGCCGGAGGGGGGACAATGAGCAGTTCTTC. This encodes CASSGRRGDNEQFF.

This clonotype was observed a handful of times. In DNA form, the CDR3 reads TGCAGTGCACCCCGAGCAGCGGGAGGACTCTATACGCAGTATTTT. Protein: CSAPRAAGGLYTQYF. The chain links TRBV20-1 to TRBJ2-3; 9 positions agree with TRBD2. V shed 6 bases and J 7 bases; nucleotides not matched to a gene: 14. Looked up from germline, CDR1 is DFQATT and CDR2 is SNEGSKA (reference sequence). The CDR3 has 15 amino acids.

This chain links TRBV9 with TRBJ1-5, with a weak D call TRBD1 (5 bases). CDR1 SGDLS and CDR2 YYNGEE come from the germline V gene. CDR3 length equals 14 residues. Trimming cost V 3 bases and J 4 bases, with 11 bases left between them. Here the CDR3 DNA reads TGTGCCAGCAGCGGGCAGGGAGTAAATCAGCCCCAGCATTTT. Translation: CASSGQGVNQPQHF.

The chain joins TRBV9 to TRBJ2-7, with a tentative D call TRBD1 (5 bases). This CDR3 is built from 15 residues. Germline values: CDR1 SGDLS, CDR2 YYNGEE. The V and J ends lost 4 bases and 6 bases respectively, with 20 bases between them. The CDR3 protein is CASSPHVVDIAEQYF. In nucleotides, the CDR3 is TGTGCCAGCAGCCCGCACGTGGTGGACATAGCCGAGCAGTACTTC.

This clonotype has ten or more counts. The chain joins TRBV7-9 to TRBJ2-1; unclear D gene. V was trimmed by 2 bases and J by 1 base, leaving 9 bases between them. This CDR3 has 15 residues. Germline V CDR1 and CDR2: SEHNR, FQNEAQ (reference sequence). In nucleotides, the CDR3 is TGTGCCAGCAGCTTATCTGGGCCTTCCTACAATGAGCAGTTCTTC. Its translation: CASSLSGPSYNEQFF.

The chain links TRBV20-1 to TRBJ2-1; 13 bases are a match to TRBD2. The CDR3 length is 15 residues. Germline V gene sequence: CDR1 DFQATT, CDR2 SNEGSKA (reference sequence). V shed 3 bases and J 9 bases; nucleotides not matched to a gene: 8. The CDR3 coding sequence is TGCAGTGCTAGGAAGGGGACTAGCGGGGCGGGTGAGCAGTTCTTC. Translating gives CSARKGTSGAGEQFF.

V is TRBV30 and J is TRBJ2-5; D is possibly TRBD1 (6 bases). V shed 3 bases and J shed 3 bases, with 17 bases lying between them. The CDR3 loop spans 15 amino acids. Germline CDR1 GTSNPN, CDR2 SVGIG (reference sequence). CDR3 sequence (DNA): TGTGCCTGGAGCTCACTGGGGACACCGAAAGAGACCCAGTACTTC. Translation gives CAWSSLGTPKETQYF.

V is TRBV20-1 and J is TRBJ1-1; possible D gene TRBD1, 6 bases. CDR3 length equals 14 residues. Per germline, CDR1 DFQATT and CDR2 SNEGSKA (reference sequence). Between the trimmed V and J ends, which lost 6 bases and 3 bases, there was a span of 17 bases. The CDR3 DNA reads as TGCAGTGCCCTGCCACAGGGTTGGGACACTGAAGCTTTCTTT. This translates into CSALPQGWDTEAFF.

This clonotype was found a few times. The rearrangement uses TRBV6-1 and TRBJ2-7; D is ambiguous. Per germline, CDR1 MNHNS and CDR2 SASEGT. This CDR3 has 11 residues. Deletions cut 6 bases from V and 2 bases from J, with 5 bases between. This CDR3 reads CASRAPYEQYF. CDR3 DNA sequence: TGTGCCAGCAGAGCCCCCTACGAGCAGTACTTC.

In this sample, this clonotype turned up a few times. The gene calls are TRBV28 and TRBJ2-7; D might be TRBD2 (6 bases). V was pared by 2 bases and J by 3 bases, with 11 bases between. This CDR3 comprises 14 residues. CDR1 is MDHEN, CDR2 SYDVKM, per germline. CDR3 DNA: TGTGCCAGCAGTTTAAGGAGGGCATTCTACGAGCAGTACTTC. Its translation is CASSLRRAFYEQYF.

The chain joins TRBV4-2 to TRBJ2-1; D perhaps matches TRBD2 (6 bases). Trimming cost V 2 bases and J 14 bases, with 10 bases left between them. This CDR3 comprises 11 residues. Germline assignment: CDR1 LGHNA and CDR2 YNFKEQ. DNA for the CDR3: TGTGCCAGCAGCCAAAGACTAGGGAAGTTCTTC. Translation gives CASSQRLGKFF.

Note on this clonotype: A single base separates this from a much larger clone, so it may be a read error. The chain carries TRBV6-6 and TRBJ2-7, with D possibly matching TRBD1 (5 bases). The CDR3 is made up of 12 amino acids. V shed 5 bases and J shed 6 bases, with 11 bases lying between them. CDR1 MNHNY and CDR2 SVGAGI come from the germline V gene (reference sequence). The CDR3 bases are TGTGCCAGCAGTAGGTCCACAGGCGAGCAGTACTTC. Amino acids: CASSRSTGEQYF.

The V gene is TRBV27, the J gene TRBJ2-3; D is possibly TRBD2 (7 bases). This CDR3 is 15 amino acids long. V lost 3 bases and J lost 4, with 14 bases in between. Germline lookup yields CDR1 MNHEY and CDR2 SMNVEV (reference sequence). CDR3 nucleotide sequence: TGTGCCAGCAGTTTCGCGGGGGACAAGGCAGATACGCAGTATTTT. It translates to CASSFAGDKADTQYF.

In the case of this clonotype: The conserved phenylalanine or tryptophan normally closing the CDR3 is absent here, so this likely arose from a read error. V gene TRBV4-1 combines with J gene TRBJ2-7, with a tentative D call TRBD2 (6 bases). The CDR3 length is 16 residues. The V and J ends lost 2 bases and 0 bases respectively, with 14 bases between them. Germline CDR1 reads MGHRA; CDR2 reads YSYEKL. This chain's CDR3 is CASSQPGDSSSYEQYL. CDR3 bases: TGCGCCAGCAGCCAACCGGGAGATTCTAGCTCCTACGAGCAGTACTTA.

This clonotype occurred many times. The DNA for the CDR3 is TGTGCCAGCAGCCAAGTTCAAAGCGCCGAGCAGTACTTC. Protein product: CASSQVQSAEQYF. This chain joins TRBV3-1 and TRBJ2-7; D remains ambiguous. The CDR3 length is 13 residues. Germline CDR1 is LGHDT and CDR2 is YNNKEL (reference sequence). V gave up 1 base and J gave up 6 bases, with 10 bases separating them.

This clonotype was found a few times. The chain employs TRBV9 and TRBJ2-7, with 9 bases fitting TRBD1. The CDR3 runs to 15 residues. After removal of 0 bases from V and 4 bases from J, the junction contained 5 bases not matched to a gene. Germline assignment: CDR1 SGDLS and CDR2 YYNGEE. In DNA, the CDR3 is TGTGCCAGCAGCGTAGGCGGGACAGGGATTTACGAGCAGTACTTC. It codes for CASSVGGTGIYEQYF.

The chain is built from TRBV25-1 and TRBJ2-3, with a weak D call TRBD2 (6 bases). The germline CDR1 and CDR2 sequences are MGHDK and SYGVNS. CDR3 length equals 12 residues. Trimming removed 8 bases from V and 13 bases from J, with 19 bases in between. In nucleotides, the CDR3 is TGTGCCAGCGGCCCCGGGGGTTACGGAGAGTATTTT. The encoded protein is CASGPGGYGEYF. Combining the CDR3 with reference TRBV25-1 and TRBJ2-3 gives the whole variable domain EADIYQTPRYLVIGTGKKITLECSQTMGHDKMYWYQQDPGMELHLIHYSYGVNSTEKGDLSSESTVSRIRTEHFPLTLESARPSHTSQYLCASGPGGYGEYFGPGTRLTVL.